This T cell receptor beta chain was identified in a study of shared clonotypes between healthy human individuals. The study, taken as a whole, reports: Larger estimated richness was generally seen in naive subsets than in memory subsets. Among donors, the sharing of clonotypes was expected to be influenced by sequencing depth.

A remark on this clone: Its matching antigen is unknown.

The CDR3 covers 16 residues. The trim removed 2 bases at V and 4 bases at J, leaving 3 bases unmatched. The germline V gene has CDR1 SEHNR and CDR2 FQNEAQ (reference sequence). Deep level was the assay's run setting. The authors distributed each subset's genomic DNA evenly over several immunoSEQ plates. Sequencing was performed with immunoSEQ multiplex PCR; in TCRdb, only in-frame clones are kept and a portion is missing. This sample yields approximately 1.1 million clones, of which 75% to 80% are seen a single time; approximately 0.52% belongs to the top ten. This clonotype was sampled from a man aged 18 to 35 in good health. Some clones in this sample may be carry-over from other donors' samples. The gene calls are TRBV7-9 and TRBJ2-5, with TRBD2 identical over 14 bases. The sample comprised memory CD4+ T cells from PBMCs. The subset: CD45RA-negative fraction. The CDR3 is CASSLRLAGGVETQYF. The CDR3 nucleotides are TGTGCCAGCAGCTTAAGACTAGCGGGAGGGGTAGAGACCCAGTACTTC.